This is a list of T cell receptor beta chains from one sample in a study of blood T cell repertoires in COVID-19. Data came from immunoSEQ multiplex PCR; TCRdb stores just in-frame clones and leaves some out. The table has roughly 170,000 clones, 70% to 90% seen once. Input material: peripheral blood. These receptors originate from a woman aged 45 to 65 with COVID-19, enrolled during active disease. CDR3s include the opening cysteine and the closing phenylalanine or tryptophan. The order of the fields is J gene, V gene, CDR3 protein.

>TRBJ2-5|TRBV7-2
CASSLVEVAGGETQYF
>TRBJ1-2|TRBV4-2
CASSQWTGDGYTF
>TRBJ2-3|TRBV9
CASSVGGGQDTQYF
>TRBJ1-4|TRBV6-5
CASKRQFGTNEKLFF
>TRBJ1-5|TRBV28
CASSQRDRDAQPQHF
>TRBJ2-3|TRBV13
CASSILAGGDTSTDTQYF
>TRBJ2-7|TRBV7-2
CASSLQGIDYEQYF
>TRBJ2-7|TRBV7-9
CASSYEGYEQYF
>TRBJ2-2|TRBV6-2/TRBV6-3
CASSYPGQNTGELFF
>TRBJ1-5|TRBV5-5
CASSLGRGGYQPQHF
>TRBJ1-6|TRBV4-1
CASSQEGHSNSPLHF
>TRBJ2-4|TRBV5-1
CASSLAVGTGENIQYF
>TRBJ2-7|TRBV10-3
CAISDTSHEQYF
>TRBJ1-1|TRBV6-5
CASRGQENTEAFF
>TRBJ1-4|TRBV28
CASIGGGINEKLFF
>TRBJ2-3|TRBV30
CAWTDGLALNTDTQYF
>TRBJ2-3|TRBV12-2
CASRLLASIGYF
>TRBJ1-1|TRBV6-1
CASSDLKWVGQGLNTEAFF
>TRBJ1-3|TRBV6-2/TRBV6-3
CASSFDRAWFSGNTIYF
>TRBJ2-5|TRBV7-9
CASSASRGGKETQYF
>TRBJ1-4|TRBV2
CASSQGGVNEKLFF
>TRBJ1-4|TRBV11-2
CASSSSRQGGEKLFF
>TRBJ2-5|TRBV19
CASSIVRGGRVETQYF
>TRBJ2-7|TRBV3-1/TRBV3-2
CASSQGGQGSYEQYF
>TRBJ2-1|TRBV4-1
CASSHLRSQGSDEQFF
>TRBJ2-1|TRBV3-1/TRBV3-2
CASSQPRTSGGQNRYNEQFF
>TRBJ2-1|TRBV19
CASSSRTPGYNEQFF
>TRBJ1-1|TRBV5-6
CASSLGTGSPLNTEAFF
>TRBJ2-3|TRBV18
CASSSGVGIPYTDTQYF
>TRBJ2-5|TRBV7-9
CASSIRAGEPQYF
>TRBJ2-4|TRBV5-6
CASSLQLAKNIQYF
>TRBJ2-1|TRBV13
CASSLENEQFF
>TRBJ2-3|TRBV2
CASSEGLAENTDTQYF
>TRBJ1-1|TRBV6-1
CASSENRPNTEAFF
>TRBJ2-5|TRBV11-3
CASSLGTSGGAETQYF
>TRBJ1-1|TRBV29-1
CSVVGVEGQANTEAFF
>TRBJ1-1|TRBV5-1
CASSLTGERGTEAFF
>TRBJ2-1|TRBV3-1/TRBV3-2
CASRKTSGGPAQFF
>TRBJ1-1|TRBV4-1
CASSQFGEIATEAFF
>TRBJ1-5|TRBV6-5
CASSPTENQPQHF
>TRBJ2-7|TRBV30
CAGRQDTTQQYF
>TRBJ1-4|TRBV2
CASSEEGAGEKLFF
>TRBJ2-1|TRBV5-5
CASSLRGSSSYNEQFF
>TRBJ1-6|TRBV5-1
CASSLEAGRYDSPLHF
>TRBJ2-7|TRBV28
CANRTVDYEQYF
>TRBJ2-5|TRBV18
CASSPAVQGETQYF
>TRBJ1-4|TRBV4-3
CASSQGLTGGGEKLFF
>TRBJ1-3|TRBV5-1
CASSDTGGAGNTIYF
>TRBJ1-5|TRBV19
CASSIAGDQPQHF
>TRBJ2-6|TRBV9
CASSSSGANVLTF
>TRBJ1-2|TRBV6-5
CASKGGPYGYTF
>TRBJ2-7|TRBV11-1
CASSQQTGTGGVEQYF
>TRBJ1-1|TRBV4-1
CASSRTGSPTEAFF
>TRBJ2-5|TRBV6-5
CAYSSGGAGETQYF
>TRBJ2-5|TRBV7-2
CASSLNRGETQYF